This T cell receptor (beta chain) was captured by sequencing in a study of PD-L1 blockade in urothelial cancer. Method: immunoSEQ multiplex PCR; TCRdb's copy keeps in-frame clones and lacks some. The sample lists about 52,000 clones; 84% were seen once. The starting material was PBMCs, obtained around atezolizumab (anti-PD-L1) treatment. This clonotype was sampled from a man between 40 and 49 years old with urothelial cancer.

CDR3 sequence reads: CATSETGELFF. As DNA, the CDR3 is TGTGCCACCAGCGAGACCGGGGAGCTGTTTTTT. This rearrangement joins TRBV15 to TRBJ2-2; D unresolved. The CDR3 loop spans 11 amino acids. Trimming took off 5 bases at V and 5 bases at J, with 3 bases between the two ends. Germline V gene data show CDR1 as LNHNV and CDR2 as YYDKDF (reference sequence).